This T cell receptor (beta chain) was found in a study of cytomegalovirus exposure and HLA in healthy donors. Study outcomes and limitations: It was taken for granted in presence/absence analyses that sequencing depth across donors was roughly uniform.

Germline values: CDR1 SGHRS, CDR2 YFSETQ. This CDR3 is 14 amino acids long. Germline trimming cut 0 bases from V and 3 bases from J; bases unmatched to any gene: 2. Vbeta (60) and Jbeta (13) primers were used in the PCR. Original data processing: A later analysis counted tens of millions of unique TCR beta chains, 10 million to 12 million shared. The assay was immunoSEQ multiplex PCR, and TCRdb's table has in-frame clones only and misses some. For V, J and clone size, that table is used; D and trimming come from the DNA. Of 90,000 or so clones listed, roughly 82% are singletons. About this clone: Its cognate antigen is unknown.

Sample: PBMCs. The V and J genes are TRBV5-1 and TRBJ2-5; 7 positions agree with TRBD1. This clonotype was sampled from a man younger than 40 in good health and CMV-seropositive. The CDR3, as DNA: TGCGCCAGCAGCTTGGTAGGGACAGAAGAGACCCAGTACTTC. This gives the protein CASSLVGTEETQYF.